This T cell receptor (beta chain) was observed in a study of blood T cell repertoires in COVID-19. Study summary: The origin of the acute and convalescent COVID-19 samples was the United States, Italy and Spain.

This table comes from immunoSEQ multiplex PCR, and its TCRdb copy is limited to in-frame clones, with some not included. The table has about 170,000 clones, 70% to 90% seen once. Germline CDR1 SGHTA, CDR2 FQGNSA. Deletions cut 3 bases from V and 0 bases from J, with 9 bases between. The CDR3 length is 14 residues. The sample taken for sequencing was PBMCs or T cells enriched from blood (not recorded which). This chain links TRBV7-2 with TRBJ2-7; possible D gene TRBD1, 6 bases. This clonotype was obtained from a woman aged 18-35 years who had recovered from COVID-19. The DNA for the CDR3 is TGTGCCAGCAGCTTGGACAGTAGCTCCTACGAGCAGTACTTC. Its protein is CASSLDSSSYEQYF. Full variable domain (outside the CDR3, taken from reference TRBV7-2 and TRBJ2-7): GAGVSQSPSNKVTEKGKDVELRCDPISGHTALYWYRQSLGQGLEFLIYFQGNSAPDKSGLPSDRFSAERTGGSVSTLTIQRTQQEDSAVYLCASSLDSSSYEQYFGPGTRLTVT.